The next 3 T cell receptor beta chains were all read from a single sample in a study of technical replicates of blood from a few donors. Here immunoSEQ multiplex PCR was the method, and the copy in TCRdb shows in-frame clones only, minus some. The sample holds under 90,000 clones; just under 97% are singletons and the top ten take 0.22%. Sequencing input: T cells isolated from PBMCs. These TCRs come from a human donor in good health.

The chain uses TRBV12-5 and TRBJ1-2; D remains ambiguous. The CDR3 sequence is 16 residues long. CDR1 LGHNT and CDR2 FRNRAP come from the germline V gene. Trimming left V 2 bases short and J 4 bases short, with 17 bases between. In DNA, the CDR3 is TGTGCTAGTGGTTTGCTAGGTTCGGGGATTTCCTATGGCTACACCTTC. Residues: CASGLLGSGISYGYTF.

Only a few counts were recorded for this clone. The chain carries TRBV29-1 and TRBJ1-1, with D possibly TRBD1 on 6 matching bases. V lost 5 bases, J lost 6 bases, and 25 bases lay in between. This CDR3 is 16 amino acids long. CDR1 and CDR2 from the germline V gene are SQVTM and ANQGSEA. The chain's CDR3 is CSVLYSSSFAGAEAFF. In DNA, the CDR3 is TGCAGCGTTCTTTATTCGTCCTCATTCGCAGGGGCTGAAGCTTTCTTT. The complete variable domain, with remaining parts taken from reference TRBV29-1 and TRBJ1-1, reads SAVISQKPSRDICQRGTSLTIQCQVDSQVTMMFWYRQQPGQSLTLIATANQGSEATYESGFVIDKFPISRPNLTFSTLTVSNMSPEDSSIYLCSVLYSSSFAGAEAFFGQGTRLTVV.

The chain uses TRBV11-2 and TRBJ2-7; 8 bases line up with TRBD1. Germline trimming cut 3 bases from V and 0 bases from J; bases unmatched to any gene: 7. The germline V gene encodes CDR1 SGHAT and CDR2 FQNNGV. This CDR3 is built from 16 residues. CDR3 loop: CASSFQGAVSSYEQYF. The CDR3 region has the DNA TGTGCCAGCAGCTTCCAGGGGGCTGTGAGCTCCTACGAGCAGTACTTC.